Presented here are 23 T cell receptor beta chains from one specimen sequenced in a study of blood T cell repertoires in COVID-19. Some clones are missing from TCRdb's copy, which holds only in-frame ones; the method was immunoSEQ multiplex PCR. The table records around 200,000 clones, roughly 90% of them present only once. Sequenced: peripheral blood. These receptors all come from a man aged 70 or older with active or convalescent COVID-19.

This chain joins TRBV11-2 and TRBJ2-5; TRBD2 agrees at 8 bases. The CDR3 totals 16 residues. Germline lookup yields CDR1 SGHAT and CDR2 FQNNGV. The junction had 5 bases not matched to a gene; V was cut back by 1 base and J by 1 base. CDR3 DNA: TGTGCCAGCAGCTTAGTGAGCGGGGGACTCCAAGAGACCCAGTACTTC. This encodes CASSLVSGGLQETQYF.

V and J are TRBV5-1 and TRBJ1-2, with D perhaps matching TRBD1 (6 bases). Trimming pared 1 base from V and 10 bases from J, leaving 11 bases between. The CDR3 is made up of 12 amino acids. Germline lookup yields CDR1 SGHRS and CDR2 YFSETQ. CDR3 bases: TGCGCCAGCAGCTTGCAGGGGCCAGTCTACACCTTC. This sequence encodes CASSLQGPVYTF.

The CDR3 nucleotides are TGTGCCACCAGTGATATAGATGAGCCCCAGCATTTT. Its protein product is CATSDIDEPQHF. The V call is TRBV24-1, the J call TRBJ1-5; D unresolved. CDR3 length: 12 amino acids. Trimming took off 3 bases at V and 8 bases at J, with 7 bases between the two ends. Per germline, CDR1 KGHDR and CDR2 SFDVKD.

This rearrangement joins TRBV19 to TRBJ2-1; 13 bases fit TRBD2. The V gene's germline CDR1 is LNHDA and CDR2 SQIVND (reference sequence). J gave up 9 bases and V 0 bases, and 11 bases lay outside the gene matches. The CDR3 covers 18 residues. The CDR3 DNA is TGTGCCAGTAGTATAGATCCCCGGACTAGCGGGAGCCGTGGTGAGCAGTTCTTC. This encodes CASSIDPRTSGSRGEQFF.

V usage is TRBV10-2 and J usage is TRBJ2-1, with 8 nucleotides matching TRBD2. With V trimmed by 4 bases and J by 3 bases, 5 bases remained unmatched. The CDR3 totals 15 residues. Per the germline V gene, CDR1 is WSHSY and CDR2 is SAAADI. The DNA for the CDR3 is TGCGCCAGCAGTGCGGGGGGGGCGGACTACAATGAGCAGTTCTTC. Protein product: CASSAGGADYNEQFF.

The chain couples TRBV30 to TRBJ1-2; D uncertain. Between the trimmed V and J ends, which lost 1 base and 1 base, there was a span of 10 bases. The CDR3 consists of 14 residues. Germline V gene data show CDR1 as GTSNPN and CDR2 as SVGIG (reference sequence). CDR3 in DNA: TGTGCCTGGAGTGAACACGCGGTTAACTATGGCTACACCTTC. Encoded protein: CAWSEHAVNYGYTF.

This CDR3 is CAWSVQGPGNTIYF. In nucleotides, the CDR3 is TGTGCCTGGAGTGTACAGGGGCCCGGAAACACCATATATTTT. V and J are TRBV30 and TRBJ1-3, with TRBD1 matching over 7 bases. This CDR3 comprises 14 residues. Germline-derived CDR1 and CDR2 are GTSNPN and SVGIG (reference sequence). V was clipped by 0 bases and J by 4 bases; unmatched bases: 3.

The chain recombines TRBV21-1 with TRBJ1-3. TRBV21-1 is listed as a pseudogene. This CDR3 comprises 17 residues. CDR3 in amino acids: CASSKDSGDVSGNTIYF. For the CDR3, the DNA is TGTGCCAGCAGCAAAGATAGTGGTGATGTGTCTGGAAACACCATATATTTT.

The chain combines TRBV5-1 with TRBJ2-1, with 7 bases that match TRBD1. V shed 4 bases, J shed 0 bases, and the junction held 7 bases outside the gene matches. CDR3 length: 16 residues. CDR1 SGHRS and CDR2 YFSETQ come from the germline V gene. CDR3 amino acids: CASSPGTEGSYNEQFF. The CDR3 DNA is TGCGCCAGCAGCCCTGGGACAGAGGGCTCCTACAATGAGCAGTTCTTC. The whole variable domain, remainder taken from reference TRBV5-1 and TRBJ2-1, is KAGVTQTPRYLIKTRGQQVTLSCSPISGHRSVSWYQQTPGQGLQFLFEYFSETQRNKGNFPGRFSGRQFSNSRSEMNVSTLELGDSALYLCASSPGTEGSYNEQFFGPGTRLTVL.

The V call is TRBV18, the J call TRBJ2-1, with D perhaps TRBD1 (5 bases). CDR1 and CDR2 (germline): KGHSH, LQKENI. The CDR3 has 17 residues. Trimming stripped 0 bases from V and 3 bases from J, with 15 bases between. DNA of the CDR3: TGTGCCAGCTCACCACCGACAGTTTTAGTGAACTACAATGAGCAGTTCTTC. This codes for CASSPPTVLVNYNEQFF. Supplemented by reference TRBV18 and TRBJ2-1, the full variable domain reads NAGVMQNPRHLVRRRGQEARLRCSPMKGHSHVYWYRQLPEEGLKFMVYLQKENIIDESGMPKERFSAEFPKEGPSILRIQQVVRGDSAAYFCASSPPTVLVNYNEQFFGPGTRLTVL.

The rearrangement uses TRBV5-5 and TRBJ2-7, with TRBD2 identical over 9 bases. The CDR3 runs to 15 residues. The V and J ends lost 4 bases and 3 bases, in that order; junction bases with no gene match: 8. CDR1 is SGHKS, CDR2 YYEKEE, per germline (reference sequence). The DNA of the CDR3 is TGTGCCAGCAGCCTAGGCGGGGGGGCCTTCTACGAGCAGTACTTC. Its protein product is CASSLGGGAFYEQYF.

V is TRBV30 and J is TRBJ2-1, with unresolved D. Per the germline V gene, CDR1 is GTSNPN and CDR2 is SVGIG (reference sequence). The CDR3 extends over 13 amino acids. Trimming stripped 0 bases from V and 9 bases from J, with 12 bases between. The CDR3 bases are TGTGCCTGGAGTGTAACCGCGAAGCGTGAGCAGTTCTTC. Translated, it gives CAWSVTAKREQFF.

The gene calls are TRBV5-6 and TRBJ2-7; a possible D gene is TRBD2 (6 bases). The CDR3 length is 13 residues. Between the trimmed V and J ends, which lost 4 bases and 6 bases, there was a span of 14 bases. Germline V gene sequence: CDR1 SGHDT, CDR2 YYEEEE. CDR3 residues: CASSLGRGIEQYF. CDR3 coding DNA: TGTGCCAGCAGCCTGGGACGGGGGATCGAGCAGTACTTC.

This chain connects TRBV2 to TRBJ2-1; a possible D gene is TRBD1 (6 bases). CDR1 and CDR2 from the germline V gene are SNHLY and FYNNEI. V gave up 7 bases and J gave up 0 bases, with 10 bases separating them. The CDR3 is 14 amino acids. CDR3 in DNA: TGTGCCAGCACGGACAGCAACTCCTACAATGAGCAGTTCTTC. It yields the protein CASTDSNSYNEQFF.

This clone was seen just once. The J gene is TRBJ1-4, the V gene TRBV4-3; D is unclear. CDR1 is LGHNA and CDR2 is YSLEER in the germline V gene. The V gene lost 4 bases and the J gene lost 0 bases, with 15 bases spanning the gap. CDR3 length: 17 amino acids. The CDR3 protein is CASSPQQRVATNEKLFF. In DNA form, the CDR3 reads TGCGCCAGCAGCCCCCAGCAGCGAGTTGCAACTAATGAAAAACTGTTTTTT.

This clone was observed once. Written as DNA, the CDR3 is TGTGCCAGCTCACGAGCGCTTGCGGCAACTAATGAAAAACTGTTTTTT. The encoded protein is CASSRALAATNEKLFF. V and J are TRBV18 and TRBJ1-4, with D unclear. The length of the CDR3 is 16 residues. Looked up from germline, CDR1 is KGHSH and CDR2 is LQKENI. V gave up 4 bases and J gave up 0 bases, with 12 bases separating them.

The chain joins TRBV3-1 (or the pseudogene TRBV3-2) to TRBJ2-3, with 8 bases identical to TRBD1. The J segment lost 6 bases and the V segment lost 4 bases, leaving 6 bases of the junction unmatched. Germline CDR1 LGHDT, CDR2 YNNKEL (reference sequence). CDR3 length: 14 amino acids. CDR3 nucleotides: TGTGCCAGCAGCCCCCGGACAGGGCGCGATACGCAGTATTTT. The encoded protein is CASSPRTGRDTQYF.

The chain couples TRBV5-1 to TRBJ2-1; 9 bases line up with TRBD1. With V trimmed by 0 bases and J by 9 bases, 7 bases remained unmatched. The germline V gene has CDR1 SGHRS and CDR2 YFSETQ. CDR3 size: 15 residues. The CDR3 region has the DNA TGCGCCAGCAGCTTGGGGACAGGGGCTTCCAGTGAGCAGTTCTTC. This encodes CASSLGTGASSEQFF. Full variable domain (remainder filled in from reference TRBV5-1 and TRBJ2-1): KAGVTQTPRYLIKTRGQQVTLSCSPISGHRSVSWYQQTPGQGLQFLFEYFSETQRNKGNFPGRFSGRQFSNSRSEMNVSTLELGDSALYLCASSLGTGASSEQFFGPGTRLTVL.

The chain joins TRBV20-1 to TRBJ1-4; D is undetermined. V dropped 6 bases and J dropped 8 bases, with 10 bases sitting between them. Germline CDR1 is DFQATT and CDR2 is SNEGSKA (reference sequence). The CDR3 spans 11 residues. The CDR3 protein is CSADWREKLFF. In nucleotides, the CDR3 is TGCAGTGCAGACTGGCGGGAAAAACTGTTTTTT.

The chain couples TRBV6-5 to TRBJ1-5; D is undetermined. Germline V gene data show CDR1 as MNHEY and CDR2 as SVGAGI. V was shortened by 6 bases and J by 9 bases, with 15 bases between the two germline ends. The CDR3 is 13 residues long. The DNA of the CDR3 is TGTGCCAGCAGCAGCGGGCAAGTGAGGCCCCAGCATTTT. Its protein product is CASSSGQVRPQHF.

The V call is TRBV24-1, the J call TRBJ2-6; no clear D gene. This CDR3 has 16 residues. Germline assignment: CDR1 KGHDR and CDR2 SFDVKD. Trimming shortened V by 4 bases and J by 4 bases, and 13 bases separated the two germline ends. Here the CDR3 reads CATSEPTVAGANVLTF. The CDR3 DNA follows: TGTGCCACCAGTGAACCTACAGTGGCGGGGGCCAACGTCCTGACTTTC.

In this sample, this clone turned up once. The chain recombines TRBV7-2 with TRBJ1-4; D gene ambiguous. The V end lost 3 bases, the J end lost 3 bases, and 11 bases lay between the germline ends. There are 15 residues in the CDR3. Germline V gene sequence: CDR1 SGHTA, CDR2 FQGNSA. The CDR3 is CASSFSSTANEKLFF. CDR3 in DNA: TGTGCCAGCAGCTTCTCTTCCACGGCTAATGAAAAACTGTTTTTT.

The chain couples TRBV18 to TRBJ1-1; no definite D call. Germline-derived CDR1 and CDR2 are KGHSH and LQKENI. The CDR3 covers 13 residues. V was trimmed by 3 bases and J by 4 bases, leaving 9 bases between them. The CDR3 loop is CASSPMGFTEAFF. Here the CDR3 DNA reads TGTGCCAGCTCACCCATGGGCTTCACTGAAGCTTTCTTT.